Presented here are 26 T cell receptor beta chains from one specimen sequenced in a study of blood T cell repertoires in COVID-19. Measured with immunoSEQ multiplex PCR; TCRdb has only the in-frame clones, and not every one. The table has 200,000 to 250,000 clones, 84% seen once. The specimen sequenced was peripheral blood. These receptors all come from a woman older than 75 with COVID-19, enrolled during active disease.

V usage is TRBV9 and J usage is TRBJ1-3; D is unclear. The V gene lost 7 bases and the J gene lost 0 bases, with 11 bases spanning the gap. The germline V gene encodes CDR1 SGDLS and CDR2 YYNGEE. The CDR3 totals 14 residues. CDR3 amino acids: CASSQTDSGNTIYF. The CDR3 coding sequence is TGTGCCAGCTCACAGACGGACTCTGGAAACACCATATATTTT. Supplemented by reference TRBV9 and TRBJ1-3, the full variable domain reads DSGVTQTPKHLITATGQRVTLRCSPRSGDLSVYWYQQSLDQGLQFLIQYYNGEERAKGNILERFSAQQFPDLHSELNLSSLELGDSALYFCASSQTDSGNTIYFGEGSWLTVV.

The chain is built from TRBV19 and TRBJ2-1, with D uncertain. Germline V gene data show CDR1 as LNHDA and CDR2 as SQIVND (reference sequence). V shed 0 bases and J shed 9 bases, with 15 bases lying between them. There are 15 residues in the CDR3. DNA of the CDR3: TGTGCCAGTAGTATAGATAGATTCAACTCTGGTGAGCAGTTCTTC. Residues: CASSIDRFNSGEQFF.

This clone was seen more than once but under ten times. The rearrangement links TRBV12-3 or TRBV12-4 to TRBJ1-1; D is unresolved. This CDR3 contains 11 residues. V lost 7 bases and J lost 11, with 14 bases in between. CDR3 bases: TGTGCCAGCACCCGTGACATCGAGGCTTTCTTT. Its translation: CASTRDIEAFF.

The V call is TRBV11-2, the J call TRBJ2-7, with D tentatively TRBD2 (6 bases). Trimming took off 2 bases at V and 4 bases at J, with 15 bases between the two ends. Germline values: CDR1 SGHAT, CDR2 FQNNGV. CDR3 size: 15 residues. The CDR3 nucleotides are TGTGCCAGCAGCTTATCCCCGACTAGTTCATACGAGCAGTACTTC. Amino acids: CASSLSPTSSYEQYF.

The chain combines TRBV18 with TRBJ2-2, with 7 bases lining up with TRBD2. The CDR3 spans 14 residues. With 1 base clipped from V and 6 bases from J, the junction kept 2 bases outside the gene matches. CDR1 is KGHSH and CDR2 is LQKENI in the germline V gene. CDR3 bases: TGTGCCAGCTCACCACTCCTAGCGGCCGGGGAGCTGTTTTTT. This encodes CASSPLLAAGELFF.

This clone was counted once. The chain carries TRBV5-6 and TRBJ1-1, with D tentatively TRBD1 (5 bases). The V gene lost 4 bases and the J gene lost 2 bases, with 9 bases spanning the gap. Germline assignment: CDR1 SGHDT and CDR2 YYEEEE. The CDR3 is made up of 13 amino acids. The CDR3 sequence: CASSIDRNTEAFF. CDR3 DNA: TGTGCCAGCAGCATTGACAGAAACACTGAAGCTTTCTTT.

V is TRBV2 and J is TRBJ1-5; a weak D match, TRBD1 (6 bases). The germline V gene encodes CDR1 SNHLY and CDR2 FYNNEI. This CDR3 is built from 15 residues. V was shortened by 0 bases and J by 3 bases, with 9 bases between the two germline ends. CDR3 in amino acids: CASSEAGAINQPQHF. The CDR3 DNA follows: TGTGCCAGCAGTGAAGCGGGGGCGATCAATCAGCCCCAGCATTTT.

V is TRBV5-4 and J is TRBJ2-1, with D perhaps TRBD2 (6 bases). Trimming pared 7 bases from V and 7 bases from J, leaving 18 bases between. The CDR3 sequence is 14 residues long. The germline gives CDR1 SGHNT, CDR2 YYREEE (reference sequence). The CDR3 is CASLPRVGGNEQFF. The DNA for the CDR3 is TGTGCCAGCCTCCCCAGGGTTGGGGGGAATGAGCAGTTCTTC.

The chain uses TRBV24-1 and TRBJ2-2; no firm D call. Looked up from germline, CDR1 is KGHDR and CDR2 is SFDVKD. The CDR3 extends over 12 amino acids. The V end was cut by 6 bases, the J end by 6 bases, with 7 bases between. CDR3 sequence reads: CATSSKPGELFF. CDR3 sequence (DNA): TGTGCCACCAGTTCAAAGCCCGGGGAGCTGTTTTTT.

The gene calls are TRBV7-9 and TRBJ2-3, with a weak D call TRBD2 (6 bases). With 10 bases removed from V and 2 bases from J, the gap between germline ends came to 13 bases. This CDR3 has 13 residues. Germline-derived CDR1 and CDR2 are SEHNR and FQNEAQ (reference sequence). The chain's CDR3 is CATAERATDTQYF. CDR3 nucleotides: TGTGCCACCGCGGAGCGGGCCACAGATACGCAGTATTTT.

V gene TRBV5-1 combines with J gene TRBJ1-1; TRBD1 aligns across 7 bases. The CDR3 is 14 residues long. Trimming took 5 bases from V and 4 from J; bases not matched to a gene: 8. In germline, CDR1 is SGHRS, CDR2 YFSETQ. CDR3 protein: CASRFETGSTEAFF. In nucleotides, the CDR3 is TGCGCCAGCAGATTTGAGACAGGGTCCACTGAAGCTTTCTTT. Variable domain in full (rest from reference TRBV5-1 and TRBJ1-1): KAGVTQTPRYLIKTRGQQVTLSCSPISGHRSVSWYQQTPGQGLQFLFEYFSETQRNKGNFPGRFSGRQFSNSRSEMNVSTLELGDSALYLCASRFETGSTEAFFGQGTRLTVV.

The J gene is TRBJ2-2, the V gene TRBV9; D is perhaps TRBD1 (5 bases). There are 14 residues in the CDR3. Germline V gene data show CDR1 as SGDLS and CDR2 as YYNGEE. Trimming shortened V by 7 bases and J by 2 bases, and 12 bases separated the two germline ends. The CDR3 region is CASGDRTNTGELFF. CDR3 DNA: TGTGCCAGCGGTGACAGAACCAACACCGGGGAGCTGTTTTTT.

The chain recombines TRBV24-1 with TRBJ1-5, with 12 bases lining up with TRBD1. Germline values: CDR1 KGHDR, CDR2 SFDVKD. CDR3 length: 17 amino acids. V shed 4 bases, J shed 4 bases, and the junction held 7 bases outside the gene matches. The chain's CDR3 is CATSEPGTGGVNQPQHF. The CDR3 DNA sequence: TGTGCCACCAGTGAACCTGGGACAGGGGGCGTGAATCAGCCCCAGCATTTT.

This sequence joins TRBV6-6 and TRBJ1-2, with D perhaps TRBD1 (6 bases). V dropped 5 bases and J dropped 2 bases, with 9 bases sitting between them. Per germline, CDR1 MNHNY and CDR2 SVGAGI (reference sequence). The CDR3 consists of 13 residues. For the CDR3, the DNA is TGTGCCAGCAGTCAGGACAGCAACTATGGCTACACCTTC. Protein sequence: CASSQDSNYGYTF.

The chain carries TRBV5-6 and TRBJ2-1, with 9 bases that match TRBD2. This CDR3 has 16 residues. CDR1 and CDR2 (germline): SGHDT, YYEEEE. V lost 1 base, J lost 9 bases, and 11 bases stayed unmatched. The chain's CDR3 is CASSLLSSGVHTEQFF. CDR3 DNA: TGTGCCAGCAGCTTGCTCTCTAGCGGGGTACATACTGAGCAGTTCTTC.

CDR3 nucleotides: TGTGCCAGCTGTGTCTCCGGGACAGTCCGTCACTATGGCTACACCTTC. It codes for CASCVSGTVRHYGYTF. The rearrangement joins TRBV21-1 to TRBJ1-2; whether TRBD1, the table's D call, matches the DNA was not checked. TRBV21-1 is marked as a pseudogene. CDR3 length equals 16 residues.

The table lists this clone with a count of one. The rearrangement joins TRBV28 to TRBJ1-3; D is ambiguous. The V end was cut by 1 base, the J end by 7 bases, with 5 bases between. This CDR3 spans 12 amino acids. The V gene's germline CDR1 is MDHEN and CDR2 SYDVKM. The CDR3 here is CASSLFGNTIYF. CDR3 DNA sequence: TGTGCCAGCAGTTTATTCGGGAACACCATATATTTT.

This clone is a singleton in its sample. This CDR3 is CASSLSTAGETQYF. In DNA form, the CDR3 reads TGCGCCAGCAGCTTGTCGACAGCAGGGGAGACCCAGTACTTC. The gene calls are TRBV5-1 and TRBJ2-5; D may be TRBD1 (5 bases). Germline V CDR1 and CDR2: SGHRS, YFSETQ. There are 14 residues in the CDR3. V gave up 1 base and J gave up 5 bases, with 12 bases separating them.

This clone was recorded only once. J is TRBJ2-5 and V is TRBV7-9, with TRBD2 matching 10 bases. Germline trimming cut 5 bases from V and 5 bases from J; bases unmatched to any gene: 11. CDR3 length: 16 amino acids. Germline V gene data show CDR1 as SEHNR and CDR2 as FQNEAQ (reference sequence). The CDR3 DNA sequence: TGTGCCAGCAGCCCTGCGAGCGGGGGGGGTTGGGAGACCCAGTACTTC. Protein product: CASSPASGGGWETQYF.

The chain recombines TRBV18 with TRBJ1-2; TRBD1 is a possible D gene (6 bases). CDR3 length: 17 residues. V lost 3 bases, J lost 3 bases, and 20 bases lay in between. Per the germline V gene, CDR1 is KGHSH and CDR2 is LQKENI. CDR3 in amino acids: CASSPLGTSEFDYGYTF. CDR3 sequence (DNA): TGTGCCAGCTCACCCTTGGGGACATCCGAGTTTGACTATGGCTACACCTTC.

This chain uses TRBV5-1 with TRBJ2-2; tentative D call: TRBD1 (6 bases). The CDR3 is made up of 19 amino acids. Trimming stripped 4 bases from V and 4 bases from J, with 26 bases between. Germline assignment: CDR1 SGHRS and CDR2 YFSETQ. The DNA for the CDR3 is TGCGCCAGCAGCAGGGTCCCGACAGGAACAGGAATGCGCACCGGGGAGCTGTTTTTT. Translated: CASSRVPTGTGMRTGELFF.

The chain has TRBV6-6 and TRBJ2-7, with a possible D match to TRBD1 (5 bases). The germline gives CDR1 MNHNY, CDR2 SVGAGI (reference sequence). Deletions cut 2 bases from V and 2 bases from J, with 10 bases between. CDR3 length equals 14 residues. The CDR3 reads CASSYPQGTYEQYF. DNA for the CDR3: TGTGCCAGCAGTTACCCCCAGGGAACCTACGAGCAGTACTTC.

The J gene is TRBJ1-3, the V gene TRBV15, with no clear D. Trimming took 2 bases from V and 0 from J, leaving 11 bases between them. The CDR3 consists of 16 residues. The V gene's germline CDR1 is LNHNV and CDR2 YYDKDF (reference sequence). The CDR3 DNA reads TGTGCCACCAGCAGACACAGAGAACGCTCTGGAAACACCATATATTTT. Translation gives CATSRHRERSGNTIYF.

The rearrangement uses TRBV7-8 and TRBJ2-1, with TRBD2 matching over 8 bases. The CDR3 is 15 amino acids. Germline assignment: CDR1 SGHVS and CDR2 FQNEAQ. Unmatched junction bases numbered 7, after V lost 5 bases and J lost 4 bases. The CDR3 coding sequence is TGTGCCAGCAGCAGCCGACTAGCGACTTACAATGAGCAGTTCTTC. Its protein product is CASSSRLATYNEQFF.

The rearrangement uses TRBV2 and TRBJ2-3; 8 bases align to TRBD2. CDR1 is SNHLY and CDR2 is FYNNEI in the germline V gene. CDR3 size: 15 residues. Trimming at V came to 7 bases and at J to 1 base, leaving 7 bases not matched to a gene. CDR3 DNA sequence: TGTGCCAGCATGTATAGCGGGGAGGGCACAGATACGCAGTATTTT. Its translation is CASMYSGEGTDTQYF.

In nucleotides, the CDR3 is TGTGCCAGCAAAGAGGAAATTCAGTTCTTC. Translated, it gives CASKEEIQFF. This chain links TRBV6-5 with TRBJ2-1; no firm D call. The V gene's germline CDR1 is MNHEY and CDR2 SVGAGI. V was shortened by 7 bases and J by 13 bases, with 11 bases between the two germline ends. CDR3 length: 10 amino acids.